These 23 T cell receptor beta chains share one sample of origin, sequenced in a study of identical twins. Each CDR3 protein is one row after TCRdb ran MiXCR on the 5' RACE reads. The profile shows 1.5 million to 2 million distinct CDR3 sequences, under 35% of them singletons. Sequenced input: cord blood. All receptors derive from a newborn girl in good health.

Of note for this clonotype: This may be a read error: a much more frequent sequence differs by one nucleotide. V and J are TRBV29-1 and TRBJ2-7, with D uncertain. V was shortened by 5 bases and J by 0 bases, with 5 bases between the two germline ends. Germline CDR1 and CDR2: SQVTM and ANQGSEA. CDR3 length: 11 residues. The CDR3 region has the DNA TGCAGCGTTCAGGCCTCCTACGAGCAGTACTTC. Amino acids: CSVQASYEQYF.

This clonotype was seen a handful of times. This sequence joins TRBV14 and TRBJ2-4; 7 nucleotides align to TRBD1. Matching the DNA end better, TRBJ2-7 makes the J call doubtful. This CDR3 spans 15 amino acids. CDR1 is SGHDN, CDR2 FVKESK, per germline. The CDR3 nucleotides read TGTGCCAGCAGCCGGAGACAGGGAACAGTCTACGAGCAGTACTTC. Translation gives CASSRRQGTVYEQYF.

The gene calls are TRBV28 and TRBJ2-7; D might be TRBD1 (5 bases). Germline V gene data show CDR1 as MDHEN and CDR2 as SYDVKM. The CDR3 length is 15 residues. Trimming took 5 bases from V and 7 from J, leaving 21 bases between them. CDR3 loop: CASSGTLGREEEQYF. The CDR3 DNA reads TGTGCCAGCAGTGGTACGTTAGGCAGGGAAGAGGAGCAGTACTTC.

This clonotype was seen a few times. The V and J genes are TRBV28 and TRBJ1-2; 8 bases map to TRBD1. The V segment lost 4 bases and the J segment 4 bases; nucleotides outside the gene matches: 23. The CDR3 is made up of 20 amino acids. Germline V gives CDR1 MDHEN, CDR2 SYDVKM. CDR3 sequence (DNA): TGTGCCAGCAGTTCTACCCGGCGGGGGAACAGGGGGAAATGGGTCTATGGCTACACCTTC. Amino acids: CASSSTRRGNRGKWVYGYTF.

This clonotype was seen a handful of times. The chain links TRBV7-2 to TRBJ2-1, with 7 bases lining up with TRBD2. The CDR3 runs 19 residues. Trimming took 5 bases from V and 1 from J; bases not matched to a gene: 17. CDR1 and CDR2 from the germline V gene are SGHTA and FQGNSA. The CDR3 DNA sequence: TGTGCCAGCAGCCCATTCGGGGGACTAAGGGGTCTATCCTACAATGAGCAGTTCTTC. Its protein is CASSPFGGLRGLSYNEQFF.

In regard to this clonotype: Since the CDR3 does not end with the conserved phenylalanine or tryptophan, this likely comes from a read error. The CDR3 protein is CASSYPIPNEQFL. In nucleotides, the CDR3 is TGTGCCAGCAGTTACCCGATCCCCAATGAGCAGTTCTTA. V gene TRBV6-7 combines with J gene TRBJ2-1; the D is unclear. TRBV6-7 is assigned to the ORF class and has an uncertain function. There are 13 residues in the CDR3. V was pared by 2 bases and J by 6 bases, with 8 bases between.

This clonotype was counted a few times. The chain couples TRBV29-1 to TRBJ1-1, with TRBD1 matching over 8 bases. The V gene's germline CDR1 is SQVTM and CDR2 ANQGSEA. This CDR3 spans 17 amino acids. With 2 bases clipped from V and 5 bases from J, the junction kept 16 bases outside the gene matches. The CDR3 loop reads CSVEPLPLRTGRTEAFF. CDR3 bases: TGCAGCGTTGAACCCCTTCCGCTCAGGACAGGGCGAACTGAAGCTTTCTTT.

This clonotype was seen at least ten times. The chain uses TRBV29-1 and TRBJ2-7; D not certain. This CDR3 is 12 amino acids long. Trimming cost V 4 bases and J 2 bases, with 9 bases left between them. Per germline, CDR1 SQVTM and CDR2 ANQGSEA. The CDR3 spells CSVAPGPYEQYF. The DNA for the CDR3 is TGCAGCGTTGCCCCCGGCCCCTACGAGCAGTACTTC.

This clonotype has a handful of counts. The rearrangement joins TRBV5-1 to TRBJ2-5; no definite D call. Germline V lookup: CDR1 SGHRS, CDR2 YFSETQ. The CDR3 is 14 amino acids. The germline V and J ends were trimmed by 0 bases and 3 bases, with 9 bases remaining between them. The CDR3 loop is CASSLALGKETQYF. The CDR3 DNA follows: TGCGCCAGCAGCTTGGCTTTGGGTAAAGAGACCCAGTACTTC.

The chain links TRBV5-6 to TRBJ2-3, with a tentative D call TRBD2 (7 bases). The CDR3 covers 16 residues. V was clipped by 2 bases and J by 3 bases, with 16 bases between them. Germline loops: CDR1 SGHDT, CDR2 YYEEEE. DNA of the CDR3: TGTGCCAGCAGCTTTTACGGGGGGCGAGGGACAGATACGCAGTATTTT. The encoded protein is CASSFYGGRGTDTQYF.

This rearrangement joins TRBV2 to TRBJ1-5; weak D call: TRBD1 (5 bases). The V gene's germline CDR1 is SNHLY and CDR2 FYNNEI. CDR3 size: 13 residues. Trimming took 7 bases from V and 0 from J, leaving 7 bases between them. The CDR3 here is CASTRDSNQPQHF. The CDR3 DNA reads TGTGCCAGCACCAGGGATAGCAATCAGCCCCAGCATTTT.

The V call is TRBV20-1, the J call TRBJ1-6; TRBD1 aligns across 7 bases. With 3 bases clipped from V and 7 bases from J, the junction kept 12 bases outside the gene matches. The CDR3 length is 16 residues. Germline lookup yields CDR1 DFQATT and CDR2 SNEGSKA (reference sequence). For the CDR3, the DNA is TGCAGTGCTAGGGGTCTAGGAGACAGGGTAAATTCACCCCTCCACTTT. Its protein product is CSARGLGDRVNSPLHF.

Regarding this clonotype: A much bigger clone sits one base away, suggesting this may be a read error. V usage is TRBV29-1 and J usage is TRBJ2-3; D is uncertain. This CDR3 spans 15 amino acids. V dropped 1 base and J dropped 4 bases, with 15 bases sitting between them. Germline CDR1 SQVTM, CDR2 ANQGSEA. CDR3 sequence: CSVEGAGSSADTQYF. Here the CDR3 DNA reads TGCAGCGTTGAAGGCGCCGGATCCTCCGCAGATACGCAGTATTTT.

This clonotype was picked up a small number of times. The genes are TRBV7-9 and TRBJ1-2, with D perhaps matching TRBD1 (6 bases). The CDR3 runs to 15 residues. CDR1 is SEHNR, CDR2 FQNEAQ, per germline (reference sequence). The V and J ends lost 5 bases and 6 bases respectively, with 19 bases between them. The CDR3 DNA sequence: TGTGCCAGCAGCCAACAGGGAAAACAGGGACATGGCTACACCTTC. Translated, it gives CASSQQGKQGHGYTF.

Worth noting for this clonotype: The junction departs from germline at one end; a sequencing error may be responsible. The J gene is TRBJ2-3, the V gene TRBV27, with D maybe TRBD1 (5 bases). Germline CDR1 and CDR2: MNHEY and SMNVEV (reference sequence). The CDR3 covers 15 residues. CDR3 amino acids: CASSLSVAVTGTQYF. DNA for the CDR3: TGTGCCAGCAGTTTATCGGTCGCGGTCACAGGTACGCAGTATTTT.

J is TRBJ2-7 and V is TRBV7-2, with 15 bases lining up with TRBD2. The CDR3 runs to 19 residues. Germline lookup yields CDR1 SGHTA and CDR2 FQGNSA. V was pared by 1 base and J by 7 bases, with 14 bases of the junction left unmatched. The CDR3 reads CASSLGTSGRGYFYNEQYF. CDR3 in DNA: TGTGCCAGCAGCTTAGGGACTAGCGGGAGGGGGTATTTCTACAATGAGCAGTACTTC. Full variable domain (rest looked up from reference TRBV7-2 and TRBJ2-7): GAGVSQSPSNKVTEKGKDVELRCDPISGHTALYWYRQSLGQGLEFLIYFQGNSAPDKSGLPSDRFSAERTGGSVSTLTIQRTQQEDSAVYLCASSLGTSGRGYFYNEQYFGPGTRLTVT.

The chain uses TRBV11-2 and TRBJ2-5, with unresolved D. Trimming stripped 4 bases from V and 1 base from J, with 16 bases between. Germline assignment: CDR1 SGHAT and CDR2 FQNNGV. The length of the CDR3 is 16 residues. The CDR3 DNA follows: TGTGCCAGCAGCTCGCCACGGACGGCCTTCCAAGAGACCCAGTACTTC. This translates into CASSSPRTAFQETQYF.

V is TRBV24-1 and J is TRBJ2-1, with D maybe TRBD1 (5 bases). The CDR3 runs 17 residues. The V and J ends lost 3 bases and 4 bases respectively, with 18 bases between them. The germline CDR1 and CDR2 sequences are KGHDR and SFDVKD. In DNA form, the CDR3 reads TGTGCCACCAGTGATCGTCCCCAGGGAACTCCTTACAATGAGCAGTTCTTC. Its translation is CATSDRPQGTPYNEQFF.

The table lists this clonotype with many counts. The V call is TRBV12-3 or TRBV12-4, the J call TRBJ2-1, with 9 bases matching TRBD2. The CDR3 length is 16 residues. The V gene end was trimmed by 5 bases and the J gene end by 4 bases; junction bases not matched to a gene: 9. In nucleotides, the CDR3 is TGTGCCAGCAGTCCCCTAGCGGGAAAGGGTTACAATGAGCAGTTCTTC. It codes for CASSPLAGKGYNEQFF.

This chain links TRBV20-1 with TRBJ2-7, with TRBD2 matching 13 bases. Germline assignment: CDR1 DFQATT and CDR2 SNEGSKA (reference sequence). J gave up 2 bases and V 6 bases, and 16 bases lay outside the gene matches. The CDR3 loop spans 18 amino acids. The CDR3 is CSADYIGLGTSGTYEQYF. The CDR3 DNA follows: TGCAGTGCCGACTACATCGGGCTAGGGACTAGCGGGACCTACGAGCAGTACTTC.

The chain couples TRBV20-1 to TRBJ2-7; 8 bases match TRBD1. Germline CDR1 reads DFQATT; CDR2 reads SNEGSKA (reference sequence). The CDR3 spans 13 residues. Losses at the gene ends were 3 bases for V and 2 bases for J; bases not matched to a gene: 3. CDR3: CSASRGHPYEQYF. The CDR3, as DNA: TGCAGTGCTAGCAGGGGGCACCCCTACGAGCAGTACTTC.

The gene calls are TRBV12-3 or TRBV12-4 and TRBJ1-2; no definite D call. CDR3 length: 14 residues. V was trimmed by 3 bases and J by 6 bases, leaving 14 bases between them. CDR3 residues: CASSLFSVRNGYTF. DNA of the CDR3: TGTGCCAGCAGTTTGTTTTCCGTGCGCAATGGCTACACCTTC.

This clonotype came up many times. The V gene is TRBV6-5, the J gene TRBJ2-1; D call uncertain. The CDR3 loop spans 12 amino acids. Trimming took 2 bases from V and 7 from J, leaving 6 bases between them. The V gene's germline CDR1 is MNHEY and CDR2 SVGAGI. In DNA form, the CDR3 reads TGTGCCAGCAGTTACAGCCCGAATGAGCAGTTCTTC. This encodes CASSYSPNEQFF.